This is a list of T cell receptor beta chains from one sample in a study of blood T cells in healthy people across ages. TCRdb re-derived calls from the 5' RACE reads in MiXCR, one entry per CDR3 protein. The sample has approximately 800,000 distinct CDR3 sequences; roughly 50% are singletons. Input material: blood. The receptors shown here come from a man older than 75 in good health. Each CDR3 is given with its conserved first and last residue. The D gene is left open where the match is weak. The size of a clone is reported for some rows only, either as once, few or many, or as a class for expanded clones.

D	V	size	J	CDR3	DNA
-	TRBV5-1	many	TRBJ1-2	CASSLRGANYGYTF	TGCGCCAGCAGCCTGCGAGGAGCTAACTATGGCTACACCTTC
-	TRBV6-6	-	TRBJ2-1	CASSYPGGEQFF	TGTGCCAGCAGTTACCCCGGGGGAGAGCAGTTCTTC
TRBD1	TRBV12-3/TRBV12-4	-	TRBJ1-3	CASSPQTGAGNTIYF	TGTGCCAGCAGCCCCCAGACAGGGGCTGGAAACACCATATATTTT
TRBD2	TRBV6-1	few	TRBJ2-1	CASSKTSGIYNEQFF	TGTGCCAGCAGTAAGACTAGCGGAATTTACAATGAGCAGTTCTTC
-	TRBV20-1	few	TRBJ1-6	CSARDLPKYNSPLHF	TGCAGTGCTAGAGATTTACCGAAATATAATTCACCCCTCCACTTT
-	TRBV7-2	-	TRBJ1-4	CASRTLMGGHEKLFF	TGTGCCAGCAGAACCCTAATGGGCGGCCATGAAAAACTGTTTTTT
TRBD1	TRBV5-1	-	TRBJ2-1	CASSLRTGPYNEQFF	TGCGCCAGCAGCTTGAGGACAGGGCCCTACAATGAGCAGTTCTTC
-	TRBV12-3/TRBV12-4	-	TRBJ2-1	CASSSRPIGEQFF	TGTGCCAGCAGTTCGAGGCCGATAGGTGAGCAGTTCTTC
-	TRBV4-1	few	TRBJ1-5	CASSQEIPALSNQPQHF	TGCGCCAGCAGCCAAGAGATCCCAGCCCTCAGCAATCAGCCCCAGCATTTT
TRBD1	TRBV20-1	-	TRBJ2-3	CSAFSRDRGWDGGTDTQYF	TGCAGTGCCTTTTCGCGGGACAGGGGTTGGGATGGGGGCACAGATACGCAGTATTTT
-	TRBV6-9	-	TRBJ2-5	CASSYSRRAQETQYF	TGTGCCAGCAGTTATTCTAGGCGGGCCCAAGAGACCCAGTACTTC
-	TRBV5-1	-	TRBJ2-1	CASSSPDLTYNEQFF	TGCGCCAGCAGCTCGCCGGACCTAACCTACAATGAGCAGTTCTTC
-	TRBV12-3/TRBV12-4	-	TRBJ2-3	CASMLAPDAGYAYF	TGTGCCAGCATGCTGGCTCCGGACGCTGGATACGCGTATTTT
-	TRBV12-3/TRBV12-4	-	TRBJ1-2	CASSLRVRPDYGYTF	TGTGCCAGCAGTTTAAGAGTGCGGCCGGACTATGGCTACACCTTC
TRBD1	TRBV2	-	TRBJ2-2	CASSRRQGPNTGELFF	TGTGCCAGCAGCCGTAGACAGGGCCCGAACACCGGGGAGCTGTTTTTT
-	TRBV20-1	-	TRBJ2-7	CSARDRSAEQYF	TGCAGTGCTAGAGATAGGTCAGCCGAGCAGTACTTC
-	TRBV29-1	-	TRBJ2-3	CSVETGTSTDTQYF	TGCAGCGTTGAAACCGGGACTAGCACAGATACGCAGTATTTT
-	TRBV21-1	few	TRBJ2-6	CASSILRDRGQGSGANVLTF	TGTGCCAGCAGCATCCTACGGGACAGGGGGCAAGGCTCTGGGGCCAACGTCCTGACTTTC
TRBD1	TRBV7-9	-	TRBJ1-2	CASSASKGAYGYTF	TGTGCCAGCAGCGCGTCAAAGGGGGCCTATGGCTACACCTTC
-	TRBV3-1	-	TRBJ2-1	CASSQPRRRGRGDEQFF	TGTGCCAGCAGCCAACCCCGACGAAGAGGTAGAGGCGATGAGCAGTTCTTC
-	TRBV5-1	-	TRBJ2-5	CASTPRDSNQETQYF	TGCGCCAGCACCCCGAGGGACTCCAACCAAGAGACCCAGTACTTC
-	TRBV11-3	-	TRBJ1-5	CASSRKGYVGNQPQHF	TGTGCCAGCAGCCGTAAGGGGTACGTAGGGAATCAGCCCCAGCATTTT
-	TRBV3-1	-	TRBJ2-7	CASSQEEGRGRYEQYF	TGTGCCAGCAGCCAAGAGGAGGGCCGGGGGCGCTACGAGCAGTACTTC
-	TRBV27	few	TRBJ2-3	CASHDRTDTQYF	TGTGCCAGCCACGATCGTACAGATACGCAGTATTTT
TRBD1	TRBV6-5	-	TRBJ2-7	CATQDRFSYEQYF	TGTGCCACACAGGACAGGTTCTCCTACGAGCAGTACTTC
-	TRBV6-5	-	TRBJ2-7	CASSYTREFGEQYF	TGTGCCAGCAGTTACACCAGGGAATTTGGCGAGCAGTACTTC
TRBD2	TRBV13	many	TRBJ2-4	CASSPSGSGGQNIQYF	TGTGCCAGCAGCCCCTCTGGCAGCGGGGGACAAAACATTCAGTACTTC
-	TRBV7-6	-	TRBJ2-7	CASSFRSGTSYEQYF	TGTGCCAGCAGCTTCAGGTCCGGGACATCGTACGAGCAGTACTTC
-	TRBV5-1	-	TRBJ1-2	CASSLATGGGYTF	TGCGCCAGCAGCTTGGCCACAGGAGGAGGCTACACCTTC